This is a list of T cell receptor beta chains from one sample in a study of shared clonotypes between healthy human individuals. The protocol was immunoSEQ multiplex PCR, while the TCRdb copy is restricted to in-frame clones and leaves out a portion. The table lists about 2.4 million clones, roughly 93% of them singletons. Sequenced sample: naive CD4+ T cells from PBMCs. These receptors originate from a man aged 18 to 30 in good health. Some clones in this sample may be carry-over from other donors' samples. CDR3s include the opening cysteine and the closing phenylalanine or tryptophan. D genes are given only for firm matches. Some rows have no size entry. The others give once, few or many, or a class for an expanded clone.

TRBJ2-2 TRBD1 - TRBV27 TGTGCCAGCACCCAGACAGGGAACTTTAACACCGGGGAGCTGTTTTTT CASTQTGNFNTGELFF
TRBJ2-2 TRBD2 - TRBV28 TGTGCCAGCATTGCAGTCAGCGGGGGATACGGTTTGCATGGGGAGCTGTTTTTT CASIAVSGGYGLHGELFF
TRBJ2-1 TRBD2 - TRBV15 TGTGCCACCAGCAGAGGGGCCGGGGGGGAGCAGTTCTTC CATSRGAGGEQFF
TRBJ2-7 - - TRBV5-1 TGCGCCAGCAGCCCCCACGAGCAGTACTTC CASSPHEQYF
TRBJ2-1 - once TRBV7-2 TGTGCCAGCAGCTCCGGGCCGAGCTCCTACAATGAGCAGTTCTTC CASSSGPSSYNEQFF
TRBJ2-2 TRBD2 - TRBV29-1 TGCAGCGTTGACCAAGCGGGAGGCTCCGGGGAGCTGTTTTTT CSVDQAGGSGELFF
TRBJ1-1 TRBD1 once TRBV7-3 TGTGCCAGCAGCTTAGAACGCAGGGGGCGAGCTGAAGCTTTCTTT CASSLERRGRAEAFF
TRBJ1-2 TRBD1 - TRBV11-2 TGTGCCAGCAGCTCTGGACAGGGGTATGGCTACACCTTC CASSSGQGYGYTF
TRBJ1-2 TRBD1 - TRBV7-3 TGTGCCAGCGGGAAGAAGACAGGGGATGGCTACACCTTC CASGKKTGDGYTF
TRBJ2-7 TRBD1 - TRBV7-2 TGTGCCAGCAGCTTAACTGGGACAGCCTACGAGCAGTACTTC CASSLTGTAYEQYF
TRBJ1-1 - - TRBV5-1 TGCGCCAGCAGCGGAAATTCAGGGTTGAACACTGAAGCTTTCTTT CASSGNSGLNTEAFF
TRBJ1-5 TRBD1 - TRBV19 TGTGCCAGTAGTCTAAACCGGGACAGGGGCTTCAATCAGCCCCAGCATTTT CASSLNRDRGFNQPQHF
TRBJ1-1 TRBD1 - TRBV6-1 TGTGCCAGCAGTGAGGGACAGGTCCCCTCCAGTGAAGCTTTCTTT CASSEGQVPSSEAFF
TRBJ2-7 - - TRBV27 TGTGCCAGCAGTGCCTCGACAGGTAACGAGCAGTACTTC CASSASTGNEQYF
TRBJ1-2 - - TRBV4-1 TGCGCCAGCAGCCAAGGCCGGGCGAAGAGCTATGGCTACACCTTC CASSQGRAKSYGYTF
TRBJ1-2 - - TRBV12-5 TGTGCTAGTGCCCCTGGTGGCAGGCCATATGGCTACACCTTC CASAPGGRPYGYTF
TRBJ2-7 TRBD1 - TRBV29-1 TGCAGCGTTCCGGGACAGGGGGATCAAGAGCAGTACTTC CSVPGQGDQEQYF
TRBJ2-5 - - TRBV11-3 TGTGCCAGCAGCTCGGGGGGCCTGGAGACCCAGTACTTC CASSSGGLETQYF
TRBJ2-1 TRBD1 - TRBV19 TGTGCCAGTACCTTCCGGGACAGGGGGAACAATGAGCAGTTCTTC CASTFRDRGNNEQFF
TRBJ2-4 TRBD1 - TRBV6-4 TGTGCCAGCATCCCGCCCGACAGGGGGCGCATAGCCATTCAGTACTTC CASIPPDRGRIAIQYF
TRBJ1-2 - - TRBV30 TGTGCCTGGAGTCCCGGGACAAGCTATGGCTACACCTTC CAWSPGTSYGYTF
TRBJ2-2 TRBD1 - TRBV6-4 TGTGCCAGCAGGGAAGACGGGACAGGGTCCAGGGAGCTGTTTTTT CASREDGTGSRELFF
TRBJ2-5 TRBD1 - TRBV6-1 TGTGCCAGCAGTGTATTGACAGGGGTCTATGTCGTGGAGACCCAGTACTTC CASSVLTGVYVVETQYF
TRBJ1-5 - - TRBV28 TGTGCCAGCACCCTCAGGCGGGGGGCCAGCAATCAGCCCCAGCATTTT CASTLRRGASNQPQHF
TRBJ2-3 - - TRBV7-9 TGTGCCAGCAGCTTGCGGGGAGTGGAAGGTACGCAGTATTTT CASSLRGVEGTQYF
TRBJ2-3 TRBD2 - TRBV7-3 TGTGCCAGCAGCTTAGGACTAGCGAAAAGCACAGATACGCAGTATTTT CASSLGLAKSTDTQYF
TRBJ2-7 TRBD2 - TRBV7-9 TGTGCCGGTCAGGGACTAGTCGGCGAGCAGTACTTC CAGQGLVGEQYF
TRBJ2-3 - - TRBV7-3 TGTGCCAGCAGCTTAATAGGTACTAGGGGCACAGATACGCAGTATTTT CASSLIGTRGTDTQYF
TRBJ2-7 TRBD2 - TRBV6-9 TGTGCCAGCAGTTCCATAGGGACTAGTGATAACCCCTACGAGCAGTACTTC CASSSIGTSDNPYEQYF
TRBJ2-1 - - TRBV9 TGTGCCAGCAGCGACCGGGGTGATCAGTACAATGAGCAGTTCTTC CASSDRGDQYNEQFF
TRBJ2-7 - - TRBV11-1 TGTGCCAGCAGACGCGGGGGCACCTACGAGCAGTACTTC CASRRGGTYEQYF
TRBJ1-1 - - TRBV28 TGTGCCAGCAGTTTCTACACGGAATTGAACACTGAAGCTTTCTTT CASSFYTELNTEAFF
TRBJ2-7 - - TRBV28 TGTGCCAGCGGGTCCTCAACTACCGAGCAGTACTTC CASGSSTTEQYF
TRBJ2-3 TRBD2 - TRBV6-1 TGTGCCAGCAGTGAAGGTCTCCTAGCGGGGTCTAGCACAGATACGCAGTATTTT CASSEGLLAGSSTDTQYF
TRBJ2-7 TRBD2 - TRBV27 TGTGCCAGCAGTTTATACGGGAGGGCCCTCCACGAGCAGTACTTC CASSLYGRALHEQYF
TRBJ2-5 - - TRBV28 TGTGCCAGCAGTTTAGCCGGACAGTTCAAAGAGACCCAGTACTTC CASSLAGQFKETQYF
TRBJ1-4 TRBD1 - TRBV28 TGTGCCAGCGGTGGACAGGGACTACTGTTTTTT CASGGQGLLFF
TRBJ2-1 - once TRBV18 TGTGCCAGCTCCGAGCAGAACAATGAGCAGTTCTTC CASSEQNNEQFF
TRBJ2-7 - - TRBV11-2 TGTGCCAGCAGCTTCCAGGGGAAAGGGCAGTACTTC CASSFQGKGQYF
TRBJ1-2 - - TRBV7-9 TGTGCCAGCAGGTGGCCGGAGTATGGCTACACCTTC CASRWPEYGYTF
TRBJ2-7 TRBD2 once TRBV7-6 TGTGCCAGCAGCTGGACTAGCGGGAGCTCCTACGAGCAGTACTTC CASSWTSGSSYEQYF
TRBJ2-7 - - TRBV6-5 TGTGCCAGCAGTTACTCCCCAGGGGTCTCCTACGAGCAGTACTTC CASSYSPGVSYEQYF
TRBJ2-1 TRBD2 - TRBV28 TGTGCCAGCAGAGATAGCGGGAGTACCCCCGATGAGCAGTTCTTC CASRDSGSTPDEQFF
TRBJ2-1 - - TRBV6-5 TGTGCCAGCAGCCCCGGGGTAAGGCCCTACAATGAGCAGTTCTTC CASSPGVRPYNEQFF
TRBJ1-1 - - TRBV28 TGTGCCAGCAGTTGGATCACGCTAGACAGGAGGAACACTGAAGCTTTCTTT CASSWITLDRRNTEAFF
TRBJ2-1 TRBD2 - TRBV10-3 TGTGCCATCAGTGAACCAGCGGGGGCTACCTACAATGAGCAGTTCTTC CAISEPAGATYNEQFF
TRBJ2-7 TRBD1 once TRBV15 TGTGCCACCAGCGGGATGTGGACAGGGAATTCCTACGAGCAGTACTTC CATSGMWTGNSYEQYF
TRBJ2-1 TRBD2 - TRBV15 TGTGCCACCAGCAGAGTAGCGGGAGGGCCATGGGATGAGCAGTTCTTC CATSRVAGGPWDEQFF
TRBJ1-1 - once TRBV18 TGTGCCAGCTCACCGGAGCTTAACACTGAAGCTTTCTTT CASSPELNTEAFF
TRBJ1-4 TRBD1 - TRBV7-9 TGTGCCAGCAGCCCAGGACAGGGGGCATATATGATTGAAAAACTGTTTTTT CASSPGQGAYMIEKLFF
TRBJ2-7 TRBD1 - TRBV28 TGTGCCAGCAGTAAATCGGGACAGGGGATCCACGAGCAGTACTTC CASSKSGQGIHEQYF
TRBJ1-5 - - TRBV4-1 TGCGCCAGCAGCCAAGCGCAGAATCAGCCCCAGCATTTT CASSQAQNQPQHF
TRBJ2-7 - - TRBV11-2 TGTGCCAGCAGCTTAGAGACAGCGGTGACCTACGAGCAGTACTTC CASSLETAVTYEQYF
TRBJ1-5 - - TRBV4-3 TGCGCCAGCAGCCAAGAGTGGGGGCGTAATCAGCCCCAGCATTTT CASSQEWGRNQPQHF
TRBJ2-7 - - TRBV28 TGTGCCAGCACCTCACCCTTGGTCTCCTACGAGCAGTACTTC CASTSPLVSYEQYF
TRBJ2-2 TRBD1 - TRBV2 TGTGCCAGCACTATAGGGGGCTTCACCGGGGAGCTGTTTTTT CASTIGGFTGELFF
TRBJ1-1 TRBD1 - TRBV6-6 TGTGCCAGCAGTTCGGACAGGGGGCTTGGCACTGAAGCTTTCTTT CASSSDRGLGTEAFF
TRBJ1-2 - once TRBV28 TGTGCCAGCAGTGTGTGGGGGCAGGGCTACACCTTC CASSVWGQGYTF
TRBJ2-7 - - TRBV28 TGTGCCAGCAGTTTTCCTGATCCGACAGAGACCGAGCAGTACTTC CASSFPDPTETEQYF